This T cell receptor (beta chain) was captured by sequencing in a study of T cells in Graves' hyperthyroidism and ophthalmopathy (dated by TCRdb to the late 2010s). For the wider study: A discovery cohort of about 95 patients, fewer than 50 with Graves' ophthalmopathy and approximately 55 with stable Graves' hyperthyroidism, was used to find distinguishing TCR V-J signatures. The 100 discovery patients were divided at random into training and test sets in a 7:3 ratio. An independent validation cohort of under 20 hyperthyroidism patients and 15 or so patients who later progressed to ophthalmopathy tested prospective prediction of ophthalmopathy. The paper describes TCR Vbeta CDR3 sequencing of around 140 peripheral blood samples, made up of roughly 40 ophthalmopathy patients, around 78 hyperthyroidism patients and 17 progressor patients. In roughly six Graves' hyperthyroidism patients, the study also compared T-cell repertoires from thyroid tissue with T-cell repertoires from blood. After blood sampling, hyperthyroidism patients were treated with methimazole at a starting dose of 30 mg daily, and ophthalmopathy patients were treated with high-dose intravenous methylprednisolone. Overall results and qualifications from the work: In validation, the model predicted progression to ophthalmopathy with around 71% sensitivity and approximately 78% specificity, a median of around 6.6 months before onset. In cross-validation, a model built on a 13 V-J signature told ophthalmopathy apart from stable hyperthyroidism with under 90% sensitivity and around 81% specificity, and in testing the same model reached 80%/75%. No statistical method was used to fix the sample size in advance, and group allocation was not hidden from the investigators. Most expanded thyroid clonotypes (frequency above 0.001) were also detected in blood, a finding suggesting that blood repertoires may reflect thyroid immune responses.

Patients with uncontrolled infections, other autoimmune diseases, pregnancy or lactation were excluded. Diagnoses were based on clinical symptoms, serum thyroxine and TRAb, thyroid ultrasound and orbital computed tomography. Trizol reagent was used to extract total RNA, and RNA quality was then checked on an Agilent 2100 Bioanalyzer. The TCR beta CDR3 regions were amplified from RNA transcripts. For the first round of RT-PCR on the TCR CDR3, the HTBI primer set was used together with the Qiagen OneStep RT-PCR kit. A second multiplex PCR round built the libraries, followed by size selection and purification. The libraries were sequenced on an Illumina HiSeq2000 using paired-end 100 bp reads. Under the source paper's analysis protocol: SOAPnuke was used to process the raw data, with reads discarded if the reads contained adapters or uncalled bases, had a mean Phred below 15, or lacked an exact constant-primer or identifier match. COPE v1.2.5 was used to merge the high-quality paired reads, and each unique nucleotide sequence was defined as a clonotype. MiTCR v1.1 was used to align clonotypes to the IMGT TRBV, TRBD and TRBJ reference segments. Analysis was restricted to V-J combinations with a frequency above 0.0001, which covered roughly 99% of repertoires. A TCS score was defined as the ratio between F50 (clonal expansion) and ExV (chaos), using BLOSUM62-based TCRdist between CDR3 peptides within each V-J. Welch's t-statistics and random forest reduced around 510 V-J features to 13, which were used in a naive Bayes classifier (R e1071). The similarity between thyroid and blood repertoires was quantified using the Morisita-Horn index. The raw public data were reprocessed by TCRdb itself: fastp quality trimming at Q25, MiXCR clonotype calling, in-frame beta chains only. Each CDR3 protein gets just one entry, which takes the most common genes and DNA from the rows behind it. The V and J calls were not made by the authors but by TCRdb's processing. Counted in this sample were 500,000 to 600,000 distinct CDR3 sequences; just over 45% of them appeared once. The top ten constitute roughly 19% of the sample.

Concerning this clonotype: This clone's antigen is unknown. No base qualities exist here, and no much larger clone lies one base off it.

The germline V gene encodes CDR1 WSHSY and CDR2 SAAADI. From cysteine to phenylalanine, the CDR3 is 14 amino acids long. The read is trimmed to its CDR3 DNA, 42 bases read in frame from base 1. The junction shows trimming of 2 bases on V and 4 bases on J, plus 11 bases between the germline ends. Material for sequencing was peripheral blood or thyroid tissue (not recorded which). The V gene is TRBV10-2 and the J gene is TRBJ1-1, with no confidently assigned D gene. The clonotype was recovered from an adult woman with Graves' disease, either hyperthyroidism or ophthalmopathy (not recorded which). Here is the DNA: TGCGCCAGCAGTGAGGGGAACGGAGGCACTGAAGCTTTCTTT. The encoded protein is CASSEGNGGTEAFF.